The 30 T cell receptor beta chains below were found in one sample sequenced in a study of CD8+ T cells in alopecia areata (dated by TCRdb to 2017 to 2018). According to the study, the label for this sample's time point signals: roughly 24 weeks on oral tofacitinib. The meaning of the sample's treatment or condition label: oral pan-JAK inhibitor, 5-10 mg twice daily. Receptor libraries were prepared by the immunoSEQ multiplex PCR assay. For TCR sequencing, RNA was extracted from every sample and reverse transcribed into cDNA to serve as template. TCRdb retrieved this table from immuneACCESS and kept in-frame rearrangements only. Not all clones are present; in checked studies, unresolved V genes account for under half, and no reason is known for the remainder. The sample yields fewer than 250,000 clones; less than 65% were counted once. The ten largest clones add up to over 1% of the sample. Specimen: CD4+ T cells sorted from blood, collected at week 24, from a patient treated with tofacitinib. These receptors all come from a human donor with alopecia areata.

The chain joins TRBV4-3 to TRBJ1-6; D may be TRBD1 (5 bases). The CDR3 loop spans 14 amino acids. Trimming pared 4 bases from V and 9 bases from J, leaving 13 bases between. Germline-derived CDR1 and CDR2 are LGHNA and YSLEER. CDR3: CASSPGDVLSPLHF. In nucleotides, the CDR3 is TGCGCCAGCAGCCCCGGGGACGTACTTTCACCCCTCCACTTT.

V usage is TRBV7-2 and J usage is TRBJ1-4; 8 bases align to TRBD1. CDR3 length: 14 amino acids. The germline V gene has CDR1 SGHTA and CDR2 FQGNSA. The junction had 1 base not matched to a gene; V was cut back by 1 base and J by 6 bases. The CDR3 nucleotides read TGTGCCAGCAGCTTAGGACAGGGGCATGAAAAACTGTTTTTT. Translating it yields CASSLGQGHEKLFF.

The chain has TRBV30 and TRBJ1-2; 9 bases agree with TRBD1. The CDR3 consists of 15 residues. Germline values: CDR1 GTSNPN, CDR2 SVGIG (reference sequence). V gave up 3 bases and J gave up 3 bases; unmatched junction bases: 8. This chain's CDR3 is CAWSGQGTDYYGYTF. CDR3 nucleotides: TGTGCCTGGAGCGGACAGGGGACGGATTACTATGGCTACACCTTC. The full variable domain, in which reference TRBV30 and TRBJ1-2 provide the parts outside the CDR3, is SQTIHQWPATLVQPVGSPLSLECTVEGTSNPNLYWYRQAAGRGLQLLFYSVGIGQISSEVPQNLSASRPQDRQFILSSKKLLLSDSGFYLCAWSGQGTDYYGYTFGSGTRLTVV.

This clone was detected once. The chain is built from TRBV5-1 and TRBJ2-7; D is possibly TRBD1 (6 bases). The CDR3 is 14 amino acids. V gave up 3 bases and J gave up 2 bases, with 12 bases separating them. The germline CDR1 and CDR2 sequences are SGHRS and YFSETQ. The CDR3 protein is CASSSSGDPYEQYF. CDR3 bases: TGCGCCAGCAGCTCTTCAGGGGACCCCTACGAGCAGTACTTC.

DNA for the CDR3: TGTGCTAGTGGTTTGGTGCTCAGCTACGAGCAGTACTTC. Protein product: CASGLVLSYEQYF. This rearrangement joins TRBV12-5 to TRBJ2-7; D not resolved. The germline gives CDR1 LGHNT, CDR2 FRNRAP. The V and J ends lost 0 bases and 3 bases respectively, with 6 bases between them. The CDR3 has 13 amino acids.

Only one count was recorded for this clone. The CDR3: CSVRGRQSKEAFF. The CDR3 region has the DNA TGCAGCGTTCGAGGGCGACAGAGTAAGGAAGCTTTCTTT. The rearrangement links TRBV29-1 to TRBJ1-1; D possibly corresponds to TRBD1 (5 bases). CDR3 length: 13 residues. Trimming cost V 5 bases and J 8 bases, with 18 bases left between them. Germline V gives CDR1 SQVTM, CDR2 ANQGSEA.

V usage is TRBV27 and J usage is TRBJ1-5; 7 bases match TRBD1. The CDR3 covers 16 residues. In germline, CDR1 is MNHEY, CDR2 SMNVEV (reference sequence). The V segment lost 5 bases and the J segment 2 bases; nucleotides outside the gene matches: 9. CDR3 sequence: CASSAGDRVGNQPQHF. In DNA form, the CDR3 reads TGTGCCAGCAGTGCAGGAGACAGGGTTGGCAATCAGCCCCAGCATTTT.

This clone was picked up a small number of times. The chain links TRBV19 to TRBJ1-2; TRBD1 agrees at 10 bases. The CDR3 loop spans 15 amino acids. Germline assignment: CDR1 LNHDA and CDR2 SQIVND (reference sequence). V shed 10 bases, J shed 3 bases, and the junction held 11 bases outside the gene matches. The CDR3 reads CATRQGARSDYGYTF. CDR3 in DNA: TGTGCCACAAGACAGGGGGCGCGATCGGACTATGGCTACACCTTC. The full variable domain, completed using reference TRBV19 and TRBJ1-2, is DGGITQSPKYLFRKEGQNVTLSCEQNLNHDAMYWYRQDPGQGLRLIYYSQIVNDFQKGDIAEGYSVSREKKESFPLTVTSAQKNPTAFYLCATRQGARSDYGYTFGSGTRLTVV.

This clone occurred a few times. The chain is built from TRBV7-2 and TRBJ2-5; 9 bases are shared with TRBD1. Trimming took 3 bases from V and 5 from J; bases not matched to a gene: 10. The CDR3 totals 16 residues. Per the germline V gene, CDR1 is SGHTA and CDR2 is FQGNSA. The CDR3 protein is CASSFTGQGFGETQYF. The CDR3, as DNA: TGTGCCAGCAGCTTTACGGGACAGGGATTCGGCGAGACCCAGTACTTC.

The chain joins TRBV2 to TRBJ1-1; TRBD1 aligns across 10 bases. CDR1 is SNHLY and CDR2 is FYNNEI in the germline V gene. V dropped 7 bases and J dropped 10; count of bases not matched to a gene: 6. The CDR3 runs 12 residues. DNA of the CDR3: TGTGCCAGCACCGAGAGGGACAGGGGAGCTTTCTTT. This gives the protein CASTERDRGAFF.

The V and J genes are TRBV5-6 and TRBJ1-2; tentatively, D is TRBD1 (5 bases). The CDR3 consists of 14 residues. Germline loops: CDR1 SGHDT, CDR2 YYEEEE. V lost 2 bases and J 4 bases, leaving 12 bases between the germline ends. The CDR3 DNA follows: TGTGCCAGCAGCTTAGGGACCAAGACCTATGGCTACACCTTC. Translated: CASSLGTKTYGYTF.

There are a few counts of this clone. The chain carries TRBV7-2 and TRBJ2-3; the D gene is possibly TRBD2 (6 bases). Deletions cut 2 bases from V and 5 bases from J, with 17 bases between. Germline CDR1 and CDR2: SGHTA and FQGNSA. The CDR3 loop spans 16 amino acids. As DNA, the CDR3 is TGTGCCAGCAGCTTAATGGCGAGCGGGTCCGAAGATACGCAGTATTTT. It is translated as CASSLMASGSEDTQYF.

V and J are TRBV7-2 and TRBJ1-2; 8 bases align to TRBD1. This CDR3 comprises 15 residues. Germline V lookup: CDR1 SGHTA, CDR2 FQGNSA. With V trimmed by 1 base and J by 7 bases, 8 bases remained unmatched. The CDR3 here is CASSLGVQGVGGYTF. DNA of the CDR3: TGTGCCAGCAGCTTAGGGGTACAGGGGGTCGGTGGCTACACCTTC.

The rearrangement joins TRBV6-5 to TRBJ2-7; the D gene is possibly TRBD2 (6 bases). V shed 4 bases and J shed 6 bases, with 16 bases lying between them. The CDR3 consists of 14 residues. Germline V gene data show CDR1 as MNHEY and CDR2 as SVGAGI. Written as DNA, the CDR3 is TGTGCCAGCAGTTCCATGGGAGGCCTCTTCGAGCAGTACTTC. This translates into CASSSMGGLFEQYF.

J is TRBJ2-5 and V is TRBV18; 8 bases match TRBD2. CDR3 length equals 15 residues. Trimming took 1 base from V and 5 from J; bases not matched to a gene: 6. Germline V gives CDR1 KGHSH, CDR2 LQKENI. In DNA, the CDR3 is TGTGCCAGCTCACCACGCGGGGGGACCTCGGAGACCCAGTACTTC. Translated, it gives CASSPRGGTSETQYF.

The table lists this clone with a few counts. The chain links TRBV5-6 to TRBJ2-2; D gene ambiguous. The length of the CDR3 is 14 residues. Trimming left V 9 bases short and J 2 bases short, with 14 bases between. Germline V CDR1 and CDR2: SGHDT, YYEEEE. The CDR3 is CATAVRANTGELFF. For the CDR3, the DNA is TGTGCCACCGCGGTAAGAGCCAACACCGGGGAGCTGTTTTTT. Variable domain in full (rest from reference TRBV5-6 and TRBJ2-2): DAGVTQSPTHLIKTRGQQVTLRCSPKSGHDTVSWYQQALGQGPQFIFQYYEEEERQRGNFPDRFSGHQFPNYSSELNVNALLLGDSALYLCATAVRANTGELFFGEGSRLTVL.

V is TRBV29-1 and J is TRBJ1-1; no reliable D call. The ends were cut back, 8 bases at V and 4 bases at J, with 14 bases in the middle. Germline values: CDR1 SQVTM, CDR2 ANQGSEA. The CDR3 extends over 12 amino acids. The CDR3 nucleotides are TGCAGCACCTCAGGTGAGAGCACTGAAGCTTTCTTT. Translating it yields CSTSGESTEAFF.

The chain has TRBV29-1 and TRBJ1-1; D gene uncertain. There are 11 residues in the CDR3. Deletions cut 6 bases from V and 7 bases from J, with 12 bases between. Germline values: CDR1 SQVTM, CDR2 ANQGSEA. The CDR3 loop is CSVAFRHEAFF. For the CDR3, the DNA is TGCAGCGTAGCCTTCAGGCATGAAGCTTTCTTT.

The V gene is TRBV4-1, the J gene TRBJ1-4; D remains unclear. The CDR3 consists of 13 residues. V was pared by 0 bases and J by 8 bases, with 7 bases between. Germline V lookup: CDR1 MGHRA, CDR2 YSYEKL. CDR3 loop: CASSQDLREKLFF. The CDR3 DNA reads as TGCGCCAGCAGCCAAGATCTAAGGGAAAAACTGTTTTTT.

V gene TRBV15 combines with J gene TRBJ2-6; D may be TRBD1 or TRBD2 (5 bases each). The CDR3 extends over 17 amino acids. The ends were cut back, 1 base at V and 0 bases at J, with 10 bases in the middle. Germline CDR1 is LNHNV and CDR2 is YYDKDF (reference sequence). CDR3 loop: CATSRARGVSGANVLTF. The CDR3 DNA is TGTGCCACCAGCAGAGCCCGAGGGGTCTCTGGGGCCAACGTCCTGACTTTC.

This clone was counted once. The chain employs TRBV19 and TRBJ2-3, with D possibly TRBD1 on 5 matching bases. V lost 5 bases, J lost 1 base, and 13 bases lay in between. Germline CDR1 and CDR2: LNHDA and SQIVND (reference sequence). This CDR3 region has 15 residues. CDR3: CASSPWGRGTDTQYF. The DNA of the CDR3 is TGTGCCAGTAGTCCCTGGGGCCGGGGCACAGATACGCAGTATTTT.

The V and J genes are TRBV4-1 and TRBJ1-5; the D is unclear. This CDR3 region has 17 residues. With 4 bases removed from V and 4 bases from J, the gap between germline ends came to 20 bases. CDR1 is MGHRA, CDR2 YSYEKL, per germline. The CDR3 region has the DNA TGCGCCAGCAGCCTAGGCGGCCCCGAAGGACGTAATCAGCCCCAGCATTTT. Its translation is CASSLGGPEGRNQPQHF.

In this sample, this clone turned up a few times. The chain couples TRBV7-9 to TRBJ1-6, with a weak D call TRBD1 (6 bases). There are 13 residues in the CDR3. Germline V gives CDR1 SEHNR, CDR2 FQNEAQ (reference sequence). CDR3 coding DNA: TGTGCAGTAACGGGACAAGCCAATTCACCCCTCCACTTT. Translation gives CAVTGQANSPLHF.

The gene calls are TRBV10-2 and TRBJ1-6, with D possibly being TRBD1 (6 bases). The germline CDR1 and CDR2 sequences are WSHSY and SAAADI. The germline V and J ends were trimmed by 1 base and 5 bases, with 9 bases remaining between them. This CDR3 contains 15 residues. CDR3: CASSEWGADNSPLHF. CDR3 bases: TGCGCCAGCAGTGAGTGGGGGGCCGATAATTCACCCCTCCACTTT.

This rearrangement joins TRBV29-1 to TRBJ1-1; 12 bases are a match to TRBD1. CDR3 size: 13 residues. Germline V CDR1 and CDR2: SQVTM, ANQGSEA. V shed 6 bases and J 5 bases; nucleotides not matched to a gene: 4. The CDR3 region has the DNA TGCAGCGTGGGACAGGGGGCGAGAACTGAAGCTTTCTTT. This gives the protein CSVGQGARTEAFF.

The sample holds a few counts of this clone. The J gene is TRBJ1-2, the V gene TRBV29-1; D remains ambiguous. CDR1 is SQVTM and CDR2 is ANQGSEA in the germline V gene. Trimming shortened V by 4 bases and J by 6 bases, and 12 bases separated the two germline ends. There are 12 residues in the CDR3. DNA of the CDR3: TGCAGCGTTGGGGTAGAAGGTCATGGCTACACCTTC. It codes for CSVGVEGHGYTF.

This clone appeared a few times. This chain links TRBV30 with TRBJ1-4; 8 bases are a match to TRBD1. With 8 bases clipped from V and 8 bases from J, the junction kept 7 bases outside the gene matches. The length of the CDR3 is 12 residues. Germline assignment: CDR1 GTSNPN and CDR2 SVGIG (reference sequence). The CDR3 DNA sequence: TGTGCCGGACAGGGCCGGGAAGAAAAACTGTTTTTT. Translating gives CAGQGREEKLFF.

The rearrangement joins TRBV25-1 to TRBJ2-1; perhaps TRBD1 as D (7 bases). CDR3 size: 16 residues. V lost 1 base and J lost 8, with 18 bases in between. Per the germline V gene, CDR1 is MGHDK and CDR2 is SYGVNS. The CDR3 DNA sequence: TGTGCCAGCAGTGAATTCAGGGGGGCCGTAGCTCATGAGCAGTTCTTC. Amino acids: CASSEFRGAVAHEQFF. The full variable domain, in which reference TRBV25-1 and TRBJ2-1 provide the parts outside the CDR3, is EADIYQTPRYLVIGTGKKITLECSQTMGHDKMYWYQQDPGMELHLIHYSYGVNSTEKGDLSSESTVSRIRTEHFPLTLESARPSHTSQYLCASSEFRGAVAHEQFFGPGTRLTVL.

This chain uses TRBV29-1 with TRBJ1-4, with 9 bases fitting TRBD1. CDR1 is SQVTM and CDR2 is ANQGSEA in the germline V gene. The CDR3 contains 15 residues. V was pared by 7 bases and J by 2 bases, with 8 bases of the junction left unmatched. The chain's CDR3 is CSAKETGGTNEKLFF. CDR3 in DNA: TGCAGCGCCAAAGAGACAGGGGGTACTAATGAAAAACTGTTTTTT.

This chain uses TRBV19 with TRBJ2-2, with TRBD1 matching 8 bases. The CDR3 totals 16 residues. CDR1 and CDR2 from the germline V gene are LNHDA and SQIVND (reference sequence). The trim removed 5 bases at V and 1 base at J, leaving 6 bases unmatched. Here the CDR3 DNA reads TGTGCCAGTAGTCGGCGAGGGACAGGGAACACCGGGGAGCTGTTTTTT. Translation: CASSRRGTGNTGELFF.